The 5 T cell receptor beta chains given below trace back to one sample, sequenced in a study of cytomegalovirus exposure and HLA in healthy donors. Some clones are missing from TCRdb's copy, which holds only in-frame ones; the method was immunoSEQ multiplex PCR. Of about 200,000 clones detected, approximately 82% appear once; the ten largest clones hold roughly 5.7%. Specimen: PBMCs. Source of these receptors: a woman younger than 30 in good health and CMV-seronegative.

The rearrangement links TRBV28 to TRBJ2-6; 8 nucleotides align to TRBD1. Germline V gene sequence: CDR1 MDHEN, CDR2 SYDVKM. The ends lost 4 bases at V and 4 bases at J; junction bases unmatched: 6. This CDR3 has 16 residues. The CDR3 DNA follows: TGTGCCAGCAGTTACCGGACAGGGTCCGGGGCCAACGTCCTGACTTTC. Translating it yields CASSYRTGSGANVLTF.

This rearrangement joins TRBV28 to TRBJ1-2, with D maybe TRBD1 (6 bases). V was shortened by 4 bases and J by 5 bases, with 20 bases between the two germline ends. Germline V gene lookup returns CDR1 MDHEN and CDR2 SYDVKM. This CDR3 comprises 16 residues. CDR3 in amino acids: CASSSYTGRSVYGYTF. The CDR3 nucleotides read TGTGCCAGCAGTTCGTACACAGGGAGGTCGGTATATGGCTACACCTTC.

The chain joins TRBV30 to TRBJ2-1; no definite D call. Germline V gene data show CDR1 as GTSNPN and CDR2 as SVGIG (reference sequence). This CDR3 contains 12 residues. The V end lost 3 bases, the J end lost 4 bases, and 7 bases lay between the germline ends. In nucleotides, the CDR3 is TGTGCCTGGAGGGGGAAGTACAATGAGCAGTTCTTC. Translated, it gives CAWRGKYNEQFF.

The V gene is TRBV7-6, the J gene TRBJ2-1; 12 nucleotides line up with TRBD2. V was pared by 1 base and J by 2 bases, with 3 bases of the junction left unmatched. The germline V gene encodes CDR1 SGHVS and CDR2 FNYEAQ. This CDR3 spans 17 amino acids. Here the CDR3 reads CASSLDPSGRAYNEQFF. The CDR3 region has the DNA TGTGCCAGCAGCTTAGATCCTAGCGGGAGGGCCTACAATGAGCAGTTCTTC.

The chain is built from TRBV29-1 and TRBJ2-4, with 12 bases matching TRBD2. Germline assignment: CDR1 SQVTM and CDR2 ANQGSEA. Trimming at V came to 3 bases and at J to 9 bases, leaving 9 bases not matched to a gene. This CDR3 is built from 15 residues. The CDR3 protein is CSVESSGGAYGIQYF. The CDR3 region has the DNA TGCAGCGTTGAGTCTAGCGGGGGGGCCTACGGCATTCAGTACTTC.